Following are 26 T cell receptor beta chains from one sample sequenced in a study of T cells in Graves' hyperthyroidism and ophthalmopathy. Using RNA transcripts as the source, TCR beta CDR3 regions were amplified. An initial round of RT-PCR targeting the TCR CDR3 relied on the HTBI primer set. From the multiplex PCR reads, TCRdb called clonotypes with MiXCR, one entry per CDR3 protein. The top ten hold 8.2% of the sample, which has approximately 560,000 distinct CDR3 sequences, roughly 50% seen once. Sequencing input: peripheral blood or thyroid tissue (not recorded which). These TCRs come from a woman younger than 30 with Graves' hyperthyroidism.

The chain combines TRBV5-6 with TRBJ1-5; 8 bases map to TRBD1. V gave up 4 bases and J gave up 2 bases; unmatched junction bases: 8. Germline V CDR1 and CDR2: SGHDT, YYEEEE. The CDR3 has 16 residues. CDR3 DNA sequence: TGTGCCAGCAGCGCAACCAGGGGGCTCGGCAATCAGCCCCAGCATTTT. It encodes CASSATRGLGNQPQHF.

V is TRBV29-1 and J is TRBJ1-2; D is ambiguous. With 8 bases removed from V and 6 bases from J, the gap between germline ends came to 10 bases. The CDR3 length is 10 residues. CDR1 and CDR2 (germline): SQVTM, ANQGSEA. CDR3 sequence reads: CSSGSDGYTF. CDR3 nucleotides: TGCAGCTCCGGGAGTGATGGCTACACCTTC.

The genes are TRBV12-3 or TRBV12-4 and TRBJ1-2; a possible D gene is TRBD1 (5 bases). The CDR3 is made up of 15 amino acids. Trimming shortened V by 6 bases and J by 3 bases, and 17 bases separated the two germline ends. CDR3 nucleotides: TGTGCCAGCAGGGGCCAGAACAGGCTAGACTATGGCTACACCTTC. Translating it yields CASRGQNRLDYGYTF.

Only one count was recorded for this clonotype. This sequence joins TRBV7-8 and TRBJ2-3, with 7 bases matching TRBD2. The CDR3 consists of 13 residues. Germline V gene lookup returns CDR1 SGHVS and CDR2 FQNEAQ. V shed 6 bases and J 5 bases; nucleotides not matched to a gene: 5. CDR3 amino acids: CASRGLHGDTQYF. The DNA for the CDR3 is TGTGCCAGCAGGGGACTACATGGAGATACGCAGTATTTT. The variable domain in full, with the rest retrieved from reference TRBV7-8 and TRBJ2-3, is GAGVSQSPRYKVAKRGQDVALRCDPISGHVSLFWYQQALGQGPEFLTYFQNEAQLDKSGLPSDRFFAERPEGSVSTLKIQRTQQEDSAVYLCASRGLHGDTQYFGPGTRLTVL.

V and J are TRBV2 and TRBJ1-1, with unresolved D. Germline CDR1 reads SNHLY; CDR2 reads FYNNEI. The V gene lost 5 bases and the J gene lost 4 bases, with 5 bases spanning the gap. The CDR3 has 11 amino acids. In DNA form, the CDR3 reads TGTGCCAGCAGTTCACGCACTGAAGCTTTCTTT. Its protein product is CASSSRTEAFF.

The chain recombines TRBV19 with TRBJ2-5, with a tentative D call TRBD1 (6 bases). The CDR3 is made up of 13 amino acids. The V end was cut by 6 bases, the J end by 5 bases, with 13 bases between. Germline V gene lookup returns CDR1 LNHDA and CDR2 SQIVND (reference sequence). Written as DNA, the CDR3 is TGTGCCAGTAGCCAGGGGAGAGGCGAGACCCAGTACTTC. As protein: CASSQGRGETQYF. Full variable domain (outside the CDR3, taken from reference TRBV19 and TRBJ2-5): DGGITQSPKYLFRKEGQNVTLSCEQNLNHDAMYWYRQDPGQGLRLIYYSQIVNDFQKGDIAEGYSVSREKKESFPLTVTSAQKNPTAFYLCASSQGRGETQYFGPGTRLLVL.

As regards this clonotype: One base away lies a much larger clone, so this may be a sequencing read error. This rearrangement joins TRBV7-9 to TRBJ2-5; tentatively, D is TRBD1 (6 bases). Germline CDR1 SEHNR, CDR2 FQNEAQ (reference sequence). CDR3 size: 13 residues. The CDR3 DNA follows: TGTGCCTGCAGACCCGGACAGTCCGAGACCCAGTACTTC. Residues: CACRPGQSETQYF.

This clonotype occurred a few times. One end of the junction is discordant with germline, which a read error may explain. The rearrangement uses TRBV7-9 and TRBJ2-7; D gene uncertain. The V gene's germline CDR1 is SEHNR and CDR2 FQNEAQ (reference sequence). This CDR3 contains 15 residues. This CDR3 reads CASSQEFNYNYEQYF. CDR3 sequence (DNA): TGCGCCAGCAGCCAAGAGTTCAACTACAACTACGAGCAGTACTTC.

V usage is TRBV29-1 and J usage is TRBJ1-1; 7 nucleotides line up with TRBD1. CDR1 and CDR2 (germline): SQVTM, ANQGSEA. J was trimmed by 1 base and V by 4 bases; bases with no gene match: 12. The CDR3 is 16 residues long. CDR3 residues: CSVVGVVWDRNTEAFF. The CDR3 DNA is TGCAGCGTTGTTGGGGTGGTATGGGACAGGAACACTGAAGCTTTCTTT.

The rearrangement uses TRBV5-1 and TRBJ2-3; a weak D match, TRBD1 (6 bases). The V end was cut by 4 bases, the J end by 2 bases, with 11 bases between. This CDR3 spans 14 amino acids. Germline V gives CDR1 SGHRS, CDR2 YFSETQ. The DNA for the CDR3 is TGCGCCAGCAGCCCCGGACAGTACACAGATACGCAGTATTTT. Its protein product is CASSPGQYTDTQYF.

CDR3 in amino acids: CASSDQGGDTEAFF. Here the CDR3 DNA reads TGTGCCAGCAGCGACCAGGGGGGGGACACTGAAGCTTTCTTT. The chain employs TRBV2 and TRBJ1-1; 7 positions match TRBD1. CDR1 SNHLY and CDR2 FYNNEI come from the germline V gene. This CDR3 comprises 14 residues. V dropped 6 bases and J dropped 3; count of bases not matched to a gene: 7.

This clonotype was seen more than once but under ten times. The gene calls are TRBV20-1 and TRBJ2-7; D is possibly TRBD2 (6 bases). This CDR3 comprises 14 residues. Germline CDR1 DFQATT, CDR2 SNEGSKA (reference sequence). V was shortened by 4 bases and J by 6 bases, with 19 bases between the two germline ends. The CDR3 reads CSAKTSMGFGEQYF. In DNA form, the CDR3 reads TGCAGTGCTAAGACTAGTATGGGCTTTGGCGAGCAGTACTTC.

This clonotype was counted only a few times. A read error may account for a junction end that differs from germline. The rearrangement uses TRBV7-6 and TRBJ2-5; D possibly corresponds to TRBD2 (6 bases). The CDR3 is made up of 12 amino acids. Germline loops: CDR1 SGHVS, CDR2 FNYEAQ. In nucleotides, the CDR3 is TGTGCCAGCAGTTACTCGGAGGGGAAGAGACGCTTC. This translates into CASSYSEGKRRF.

In DNA form, the CDR3 reads TGTGCCAGCAGTTTTAGGACAGAGAGAGTTGACTACACCTTC. It codes for CASSFRTERVDYTF. V usage is TRBV2 and J usage is TRBJ1-2; D may be TRBD1 (6 bases). Germline assignment: CDR1 SNHLY and CDR2 FYNNEI. This CDR3 has 14 amino acids. Trimming cost V 5 bases and J 10 bases, with 20 bases left between them.

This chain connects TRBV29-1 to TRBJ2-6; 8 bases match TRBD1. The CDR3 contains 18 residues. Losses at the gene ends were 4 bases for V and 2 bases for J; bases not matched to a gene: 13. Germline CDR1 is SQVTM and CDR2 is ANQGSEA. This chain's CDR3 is CSVVADRVEGPGANVLTF. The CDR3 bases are TGCAGCGTTGTAGCGGACAGGGTGGAGGGCCCTGGGGCCAACGTCCTGACTTTC. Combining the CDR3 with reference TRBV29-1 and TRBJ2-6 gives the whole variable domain SAVISQKPSRDICQRGTSLTIQCQVDSQVTMMFWYRQQPGQSLTLIATANQGSEATYESGFVIDKFPISRPNLTFSTLTVSNMSPEDSSIYLCSVVADRVEGPGANVLTFGAGSRLTVL.

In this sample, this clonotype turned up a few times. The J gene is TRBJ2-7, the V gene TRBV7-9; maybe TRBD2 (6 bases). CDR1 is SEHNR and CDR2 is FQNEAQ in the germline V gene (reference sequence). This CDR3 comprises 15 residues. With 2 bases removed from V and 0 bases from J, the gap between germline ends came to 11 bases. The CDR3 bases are TGTGCCAGCAGCTTAAACGGGGGAGGCTCCTACGAGCAGTACTTC. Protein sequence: CASSLNGGGSYEQYF. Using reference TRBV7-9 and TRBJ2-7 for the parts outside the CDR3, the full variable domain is DTGVSQNPRHKITKRGQNVTFRCDPISEHNRLYWYRQTLGQGPEFLTYFQNEAQLEKSRLLSDRFSAERPKGSFSTLEIQRTEQGDSAMYLCASSLNGGGSYEQYFGPGTRLTVT.

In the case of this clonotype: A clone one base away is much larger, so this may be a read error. This CDR3 reads CSASPSGTVVGYGYTF. The CDR3 DNA is TGCAGCGCTTCCCCTTCCGGCACGGTTGTCGGCTATGGCTACACCTTC. V usage is TRBV29-1 and J usage is TRBJ1-2, with D unclear. V shed 7 bases and J shed 4 bases, with 25 bases lying between them. CDR3 length: 16 residues. Germline V gene lookup returns CDR1 SQVTM and CDR2 ANQGSEA. Variable domain in full (rest from reference TRBV29-1 and TRBJ1-2): SAVISQKPSRDICQRGTSLTIQCQVDSQVTMMFWYRQQPGQSLTLIATANQGSEATYESGFVIDKFPISRPNLTFSTLTVSNMSPEDSSIYLCSASPSGTVVGYGYTFGSGTRLTVV.

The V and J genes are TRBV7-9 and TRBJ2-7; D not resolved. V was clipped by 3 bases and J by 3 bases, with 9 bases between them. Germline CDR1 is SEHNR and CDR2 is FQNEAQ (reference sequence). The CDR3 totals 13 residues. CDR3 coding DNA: TGTGCCAGCAGCTTTGAGGCGAACTACGAGCAGTACTTC. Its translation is CASSFEANYEQYF.

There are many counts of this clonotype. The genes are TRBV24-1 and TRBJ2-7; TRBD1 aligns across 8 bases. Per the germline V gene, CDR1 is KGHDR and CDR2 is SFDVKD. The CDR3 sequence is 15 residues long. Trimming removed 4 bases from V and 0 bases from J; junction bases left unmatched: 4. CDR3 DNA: TGTGCCACCAGTGAACCAGGACAGGGCTCCTACGAGCAGTACTTC. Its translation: CATSEPGQGSYEQYF.

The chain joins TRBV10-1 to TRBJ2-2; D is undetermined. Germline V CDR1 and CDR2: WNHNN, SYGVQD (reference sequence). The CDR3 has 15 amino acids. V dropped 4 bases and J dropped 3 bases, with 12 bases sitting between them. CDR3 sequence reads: CASSGRRSDTGELFF. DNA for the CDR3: TGCGCCAGCAGTGGCCGTAGGTCTGACACCGGGGAGCTGTTTTTT.

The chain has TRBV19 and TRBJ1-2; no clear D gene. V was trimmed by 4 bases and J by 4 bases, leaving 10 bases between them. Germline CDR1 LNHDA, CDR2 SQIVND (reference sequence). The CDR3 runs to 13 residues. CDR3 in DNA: TGTGCCAGTAGTAGAGGACCCGCCTATGGCTACACCTTC. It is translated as CASSRGPAYGYTF.

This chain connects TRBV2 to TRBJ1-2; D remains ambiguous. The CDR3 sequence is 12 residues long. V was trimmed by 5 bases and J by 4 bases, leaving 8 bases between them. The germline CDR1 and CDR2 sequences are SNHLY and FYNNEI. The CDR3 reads CASSQEIYGYTF. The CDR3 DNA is TGTGCCAGCAGTCAGGAGATCTATGGCTACACCTTC.

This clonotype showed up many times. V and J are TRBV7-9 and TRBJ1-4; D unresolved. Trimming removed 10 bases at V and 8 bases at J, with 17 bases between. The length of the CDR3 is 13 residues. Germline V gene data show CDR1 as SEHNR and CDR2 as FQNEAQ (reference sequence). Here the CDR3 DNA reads TGTGCCATCGAAGACCCGAGCAAGGAAAAACTGTTTTTT. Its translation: CAIEDPSKEKLFF. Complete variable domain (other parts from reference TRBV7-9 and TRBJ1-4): DTGVSQNPRHKITKRGQNVTFRCDPISEHNRLYWYRQTLGQGPEFLTYFQNEAQLEKSRLLSDRFSAERPKGSFSTLEIQRTEQGDSAMYLCAIEDPSKEKLFFGSGTQLSVL.

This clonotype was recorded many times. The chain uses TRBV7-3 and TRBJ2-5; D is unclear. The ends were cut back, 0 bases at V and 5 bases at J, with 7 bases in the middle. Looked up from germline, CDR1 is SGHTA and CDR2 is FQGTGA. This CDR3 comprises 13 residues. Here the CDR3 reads CASSLTSRETQYF. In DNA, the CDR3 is TGTGCCAGCAGCTTAACGTCACGGGAGACCCAGTACTTC.

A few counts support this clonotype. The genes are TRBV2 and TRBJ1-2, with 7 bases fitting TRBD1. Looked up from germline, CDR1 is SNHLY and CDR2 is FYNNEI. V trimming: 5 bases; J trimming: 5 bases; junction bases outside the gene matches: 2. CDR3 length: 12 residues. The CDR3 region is CASSQQGYGYTF. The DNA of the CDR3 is TGTGCCAGCAGTCAACAGGGGTATGGCTACACCTTC.

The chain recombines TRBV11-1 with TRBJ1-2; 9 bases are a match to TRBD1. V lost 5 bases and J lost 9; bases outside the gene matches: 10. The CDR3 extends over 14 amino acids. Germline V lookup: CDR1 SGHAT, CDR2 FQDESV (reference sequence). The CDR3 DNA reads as TGTGCCAGCAGCCCCAGCTGGGACAGGGAAAGCTACACCTTC. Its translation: CASSPSWDRESYTF.